This is a list of T cell receptor beta chains from one sample in a study of shared clonotypes between healthy human individuals. Here immunoSEQ multiplex PCR was the method, and the copy in TCRdb shows in-frame clones only, minus some. The repertoire holds roughly 2.1 million clones, with approximately 94% as singletons. Sample: naive CD8+ T cells from PBMCs. Receptor source: a man in his late teens or twenties in good health. Some clones in this sample may be carry-over from other donors' samples. CDR3s include the opening cysteine and the closing phenylalanine or tryptophan. The D gene is left open where the match is weak. Where a row states a size, it is once, few, many or the class of an expanded clone; other rows omit it.

clone size,J gene,V gene,D gene,CDR3 protein,CDR3 DNA
NA,TRBJ1-2,TRBV11-2,NA,CASSLELRDSHYGYTF,TGTGCCAGCAGCTTAGAGCTCAGGGACTCCCATTATGGCTACACCTTC
NA,TRBJ2-2,TRBV5-1,TRBD2,CASSLFRDRTSGRAGNTGELFF,TGCGCCAGCAGCTTGTTCAGGGACCGGACTAGCGGGAGGGCCGGGAACACCGGGGAGCTGTTTTTT
NA,TRBJ2-7,TRBV7-9,NA,CASRQGNEQYF,TGTGCCAGCCGCCAGGGCAACGAGCAGTACTTC
NA,TRBJ2-2,TRBV9,NA,CASHLGGSPDTGELFF,TGTGCCAGTCACCTTGGGGGCAGCCCAGACACCGGGGAGCTGTTTTTT
NA,TRBJ2-3,TRBV11-3,NA,CASSNRAGTDTQYF,TGTGCCAGCAGCAACAGGGCTGGCACAGATACGCAGTATTTT
NA,TRBJ2-7,TRBV27,TRBD2,CASSSGLATYEQYF,TGTGCCAGCAGTTCCGGACTAGCCACGTACGAGCAGTACTTC
NA,TRBJ2-7,TRBV28,TRBD1,CASRDTGDVYEQYF,TGTGCCAGCAGGGATACAGGGGATGTCTACGAGCAGTACTTC
NA,TRBJ1-2,TRBV11-2,NA,CASSLGGDGYTF,TGTGCCAGCAGCTTAGGAGGGGATGGCTACACCTTC
once,TRBJ1-4,TRBV13,NA,CASSLASSQLFF,TGTGCCAGCAGCTTAGCTTCGTCCCAACTGTTTTTT
NA,TRBJ2-7,TRBV28,NA,CASSLRGTSEQYF,TGTGCCAGCAGTTTACGTGGGACCTCCGAGCAGTACTTC
once,TRBJ2-2,TRBV14,TRBD2,CASSQERLAGDTGELFF,TGTGCCAGCAGCCAGGAAAGACTAGCGGGGGACACCGGGGAGCTGTTTTTT
once,TRBJ2-1,TRBV27,TRBD2,CASSLLVGLAGNEQFF,TGTGCCAGCAGTTTATTGGTCGGTCTAGCGGGCAATGAGCAGTTCTTC
NA,TRBJ1-5,TRBV28,NA,CASSPPGYSNQPQHF,TGTGCCAGCAGTCCTCCAGGCTATAGCAATCAGCCCCAGCATTTT
NA,TRBJ2-7,TRBV6-1,NA,CASSEEGTPWVYEQYF,TGTGCCAGCAGTGAAGAAGGGACACCCTGGGTCTACGAGCAGTACTTC
NA,TRBJ1-1,TRBV11-3,TRBD1,CASSLVPPTGEGDTEAFF,TGTGCCAGCAGCTTAGTACCCCCGACAGGGGAGGGTGACACTGAAGCTTTCTTT
NA,TRBJ1-1,TRBV7-2,NA,CASSLPPFTEAFF,TGTGCCAGCAGCTTACCCCCTTTCACTGAAGCTTTCTTT
NA,TRBJ2-7,TRBV27,TRBD1,CASSLSAGTDKYEQYF,TGTGCCAGCAGTTTGTCAGCCGGGACAGACAAATACGAGCAGTACTTC
NA,TRBJ2-7,TRBV7-2,TRBD2,CASSFIALAGGPHEQYF,TGTGCCAGCAGCTTTATAGCTCTAGCGGGAGGGCCCCACGAGCAGTACTTC
NA,TRBJ1-5,TRBV29-1,TRBD1,CSVQGPDQPQHF,TGCAGCGTACAGGGGCCGGACCAGCCCCAGCATTTT
NA,TRBJ1-2,TRBV28,TRBD1,CASSLAGTGPYYNYGYTF,TGTGCCAGCAGTTTAGCTGGGACAGGGCCCTACTATAACTATGGCTACACCTTC
NA,TRBJ2-7,TRBV6-5,TRBD2,CASSYLAGMDEQYF,TGTGCCAGCAGTTACTTAGCGGGAATGGACGAGCAGTACTTC
NA,TRBJ2-1,TRBV28,NA,CASTRGERIYNEQFF,TGTGCCAGCACCCGGGGTGAAAGAATCTACAATGAGCAGTTCTTC
NA,TRBJ1-2,TRBV29-1,NA,CSAATGEHYGYTF,TGCAGCGCCGCGACAGGAGAACATTATGGCTACACCTTC
NA,TRBJ2-7,TRBV5-1,TRBD1,CASSFGTGAYEQYF,TGCGCCAGCAGCTTCGGGACAGGGGCCTACGAGCAGTACTTC
NA,TRBJ1-1,TRBV7-9,TRBD1,CASSLTGQGFTGDTEAFF,TGTGCCAGCAGCTTAACGGGACAGGGTTTTACGGGGGACACTGAAGCTTTCTTT
NA,TRBJ2-1,TRBV11-2,TRBD2,CASSTGTSSYNEQFF,TGTGCCAGCAGCACCGGGACTAGTTCCTACAATGAGCAGTTCTTC
NA,TRBJ2-3,TRBV6-9,NA,CASSYWTVSTDTQYF,TGTGCCAGCAGTTACTGGACAGTGAGCACAGATACGCAGTATTTT
NA,TRBJ2-5,TRBV7-9,TRBD1,CASSLAGGAETQYF,TGTGCCAGCAGCTTAGCAGGGGGCGCGGAGACCCAGTACTTC
NA,TRBJ1-1,TRBV5-4,NA,CASSSGRSNTEAFF,TGTGCCAGCAGCTCCGGACGTAGCAACACTGAAGCTTTCTTT
NA,TRBJ2-6,TRBV27,TRBD2,CASSDLAGSSLWANVLTF,TGTGCCAGCAGTGACCTAGCGGGCTCTTCCCTCTGGGCCAACGTCCTGACTTTC
once,TRBJ2-7,TRBV5-6,TRBD1,CASSLRDREYF,TGTGCCAGCAGCCTCCGGGACAGGGAGTACTTC
few,TRBJ2-7,TRBV6-1,NA,CASSDWNEQYF,TGTGCCAGCAGTGATTGGAACGAGCAGTACTTC
NA,TRBJ2-7,TRBV11-2,TRBD2,CASSEGLGTYEQYF,TGTGCCAGCAGCGAGGGACTAGGGACCTACGAGCAGTACTTC
NA,TRBJ2-1,TRBV30,TRBD2,CAWSALAGGTYNEQFF,TGTGCCTGGAGTGCTCTAGCGGGAGGGACCTACAATGAGCAGTTCTTC
NA,TRBJ2-3,TRBV27,NA,CASSPTRLADTQYF,TGTGCCAGCAGTCCGACACGACTAGCAGATACGCAGTATTTT
NA,TRBJ2-3,TRBV5-4,NA,CASSLLAATDTQYF,TGTGCCAGCAGCTTGTTGGCGGCCACAGATACGCAGTATTTT
NA,TRBJ2-7,TRBV11-3,NA,CASSFRPRGARVFSYEQYF,TGTGCCAGCAGCTTCCGGCCTCGGGGGGCGCGGGTCTTTTCCTACGAGCAGTACTTC
NA,TRBJ2-2,TRBV5-1,NA,CASSFPPGELFF,TGCGCCAGCAGCTTCCCCCCGGGGGAGCTGTTTTTT
NA,TRBJ2-5,TRBV4-1,NA,CASSQEETQYF,TGCGCCAGCAGCCAAGAAGAGACCCAGTACTTC
few,TRBJ1-1,TRBV6-1,NA,CATGRSNTEAFF,TGTGCCACCGGACGGTCGAACACTGAAGCTTTCTTT
NA,TRBJ2-7,TRBV9,NA,CASSVGGSPTYEQYF,TGTGCCAGCAGCGTAGGTGGTAGCCCCACCTACGAGCAGTACTTC
NA,TRBJ2-1,TRBV27,NA,CASSGRAPPTYNEQFF,TGTGCCAGCAGTGGCCGGGCCCCTCCTACCTACAATGAGCAGTTCTTC
NA,TRBJ1-2,TRBV29-1,TRBD1,CGTGTAVYGYTF,TGCGGGACCGGGACAGCTGTCTATGGCTACACCTTC
NA,TRBJ2-3,TRBV5-1,TRBD1,CASRTGTVTDTQYF,TGCGCCAGCAGAACCGGGACAGTCACAGATACGCAGTATTTT
NA,TRBJ2-5,TRBV7-9,NA,CASSPSRGTQYF,TGTGCCAGCAGCCCCAGTAGGGGGACCCAGTACTTC
NA,TRBJ2-7,TRBV7-9,NA,CASGRDSYEQYF,TGTGCCAGCGGGCGGGACTCCTACGAGCAGTACTTC
NA,TRBJ1-5,TRBV5-7,NA,CASSLCCRDGYQPQHF,TGTGCCAGCAGCTTGTGCTGCAGGGATGGATATCAGCCCCAGCATTTT